The clone carrying this T cell receptor (beta chain) came up many times. What it binds is unknown. These data originate in a study of blood T cells in healthy people across ages. CDR3 length: 15 amino acids. With 3 bases removed from V and 0 bases from J, the gap between germline ends came to 12 bases. Germline V gene sequence: CDR1 DFQATT, CDR2 SNEGSKA (reference sequence). Study-wide points: Unsorted PBMC material precluded a definitive naive versus antigen-experienced comparison.

Individuals who donated were healthy Caucasians from Russia aged roughly 6 to 95. For the second PCR, which ran for about 6 to 11 cycles, a sample-barcoded 5' primer and a J-beta primer mix were used. Every single cDNA molecule received a tag from a template-switch adaptor with 12 random nucleotides. A single record per CDR3 protein comes from TCRdb applying MiXCR to the 5' RACE reads. The table records about 640,000 distinct CDR3 sequences, less than 35% of them present only once. The chain links TRBV20-1 to TRBJ2-1; D assignment may be TRBD1 or TRBD2 (5 bases each). The source is a woman of 80 years or more in good health. Sequenced input: blood. The CDR3 sequence is CSARDGTPSYNEQFF. The DNA for the CDR3 is TGCAGTGCTAGGGACGGGACCCCCTCCTACAATGAGCAGTTCTTC.